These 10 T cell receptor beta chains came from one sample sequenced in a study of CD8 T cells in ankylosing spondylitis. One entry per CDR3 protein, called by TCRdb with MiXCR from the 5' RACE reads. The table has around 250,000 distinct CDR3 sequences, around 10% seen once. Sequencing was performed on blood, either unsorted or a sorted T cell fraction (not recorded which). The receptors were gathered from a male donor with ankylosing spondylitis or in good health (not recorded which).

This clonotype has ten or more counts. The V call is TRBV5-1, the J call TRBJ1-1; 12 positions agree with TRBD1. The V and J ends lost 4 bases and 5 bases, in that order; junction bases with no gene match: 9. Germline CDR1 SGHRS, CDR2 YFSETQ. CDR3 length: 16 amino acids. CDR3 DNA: TGCGCCAGCAGCCTTCCGGGACAGGGGGCAGGTACTGAAGCTTTCTTT. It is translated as CASSLPGQGAGTEAFF.

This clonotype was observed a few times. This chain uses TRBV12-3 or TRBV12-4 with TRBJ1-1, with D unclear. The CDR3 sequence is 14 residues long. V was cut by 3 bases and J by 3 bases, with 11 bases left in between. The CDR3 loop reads CASSFTGGDTEAFF. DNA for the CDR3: TGTGCCAGCAGTTTTACCGGTGGGGACACTGAAGCTTTCTTT.

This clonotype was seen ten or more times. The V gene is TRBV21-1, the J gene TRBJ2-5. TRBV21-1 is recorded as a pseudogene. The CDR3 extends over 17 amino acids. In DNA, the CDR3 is TGTGCCAGCACCAGAATTTACACAGTCAAGTACCAAGAGACCCAGTACTTC. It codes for CASTRIYTVKYQETQYF.

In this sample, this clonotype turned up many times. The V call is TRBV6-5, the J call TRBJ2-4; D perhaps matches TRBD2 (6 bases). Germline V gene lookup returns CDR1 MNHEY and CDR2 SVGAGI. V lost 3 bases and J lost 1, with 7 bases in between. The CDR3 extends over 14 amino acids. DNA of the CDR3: TGTGCCAGCAGTTATGGGAGGGCCAAAAACATTCAGTACTTC. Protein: CASSYGRAKNIQYF.

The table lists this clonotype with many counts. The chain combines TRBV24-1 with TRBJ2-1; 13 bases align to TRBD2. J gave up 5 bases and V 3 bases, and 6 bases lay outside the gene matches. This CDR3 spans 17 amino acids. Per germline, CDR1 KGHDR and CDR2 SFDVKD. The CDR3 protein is CATSDRTSGSWNNEQFF. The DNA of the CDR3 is TGTGCCACCAGTGATCGGACTAGCGGGAGTTGGAACAATGAGCAGTTCTTC.

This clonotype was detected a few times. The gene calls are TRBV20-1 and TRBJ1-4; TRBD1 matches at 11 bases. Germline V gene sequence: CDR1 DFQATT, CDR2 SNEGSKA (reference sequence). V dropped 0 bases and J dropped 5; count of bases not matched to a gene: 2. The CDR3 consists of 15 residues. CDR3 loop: CSARDGTGGNEKLFF. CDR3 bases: TGCAGTGCTAGAGACGGGACAGGGGGGAATGAAAAACTGTTTTTT.

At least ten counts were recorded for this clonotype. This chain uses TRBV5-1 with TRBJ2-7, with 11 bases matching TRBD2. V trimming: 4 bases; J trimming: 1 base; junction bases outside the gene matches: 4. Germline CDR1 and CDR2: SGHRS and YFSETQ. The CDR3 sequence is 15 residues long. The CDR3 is CASSPSGRTSYEQYF. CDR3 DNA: TGCGCCAGCAGCCCTAGCGGGAGGACGTCCTACGAGCAGTACTTC.

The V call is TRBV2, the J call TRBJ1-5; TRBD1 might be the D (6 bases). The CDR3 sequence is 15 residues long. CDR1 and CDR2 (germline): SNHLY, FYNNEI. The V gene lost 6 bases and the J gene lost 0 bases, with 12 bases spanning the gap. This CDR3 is CASRMQQGSNQPQHF. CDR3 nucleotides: TGTGCCAGCAGGATGCAACAGGGTAGCAATCAGCCCCAGCATTTT.

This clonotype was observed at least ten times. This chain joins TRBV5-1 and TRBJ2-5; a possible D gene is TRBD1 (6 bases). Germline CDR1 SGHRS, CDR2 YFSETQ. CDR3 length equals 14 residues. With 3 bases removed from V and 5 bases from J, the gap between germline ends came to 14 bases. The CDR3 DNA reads TGCGCCAGCAGCTCGAACACAGGGAAGGAGACCCAGTACTTC. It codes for CASSSNTGKETQYF.

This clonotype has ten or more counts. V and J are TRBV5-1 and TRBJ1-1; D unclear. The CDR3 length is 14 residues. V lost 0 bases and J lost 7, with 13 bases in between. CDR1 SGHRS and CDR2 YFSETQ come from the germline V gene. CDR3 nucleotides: TGCGCCAGCAGCTTGGAAATGGGAGGCCTTGAAGCTTTCTTT. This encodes CASSLEMGGLEAFF.